The 32 T cell receptor beta chains below come from one sample, sequenced in a study of T-cell memory formation after mild COVID-19 (dated by TCRdb to the early 2020s). Libraries were built with 5' RACE. TCRdb lists the instrument as Illumina NovaSeq 6000. TCRdb applied fastp at Q25 and MiXCR to the public reads, then kept only in-frame beta chains. For every CDR3 protein sequence, its rows merge into one entry that carries the most common genes and DNA. This sample lists hundreds of thousands of distinct CDR3 sequences; about 16% were detected once. The ten largest clones take up roughly 21% of the sample. The material sequenced was PBMCs or a T cell subset sorted from them (not recorded which). These receptors were taken from a man aged 18 to 30 who had mild COVID-19 (a few samples of this study predate the infection). The sample titles of this study are shuffled in the database, so cell type and time point are left out; the donor was told from shared clones.

This clonotype was counted between two and nine times. This chain links TRBV25-1 with TRBJ1-6; the match to TRBD1 covers 10 bases. J gave up 9 bases and V 8 bases, and 7 bases lay outside the gene matches. The CDR3 runs 14 residues. Germline CDR1 MGHDK, CDR2 SYGVNS. CDR3 sequence reads: CASSGTGVSSPLHF. In DNA, the CDR3 is TGTGCCAGCTCCGGGACAGGGGTGAGTTCACCCCTCCACTTT.

This clonotype appeared a few times. The V call is TRBV2, the J call TRBJ1-2; D might be TRBD1 (5 bases). The V gene's germline CDR1 is SNHLY and CDR2 FYNNEI. The V end lost 6 bases, the J end lost 2 bases, and 19 bases lay between the germline ends. The CDR3 has 16 residues. The CDR3 region has the DNA TGTGCCAGCAGAGACTCCCCCGGGGCGGCGAACTATGGCTACACCTTC. Translation gives CASRDSPGAANYGYTF.

This clonotype has a handful of counts. V is TRBV29-1 and J is TRBJ1-1; 7 nucleotides line up with TRBD1. V lost 3 bases to trimming and J lost 0 bases; unmatched junction nucleotides: 7. The CDR3 is 15 amino acids. In germline, CDR1 is SQVTM, CDR2 ANQGSEA. CDR3 region: CSVDFPGQMNTEAFF. CDR3 nucleotides: TGCAGCGTTGATTTTCCGGGACAGATGAACACTGAAGCTTTCTTT.

This clonotype showed up just a few times. The chain carries TRBV27 and TRBJ2-3; D perhaps matches TRBD1 (6 bases). V was trimmed by 5 bases and J by 5 bases, leaving 14 bases between them. The CDR3 is made up of 14 amino acids. The germline V gene encodes CDR1 MNHEY and CDR2 SMNVEV (reference sequence). This chain's CDR3 is CASSPQGRRDTQYF. CDR3 nucleotide sequence: TGTGCCAGCAGTCCACAGGGTAGGCGAGATACGCAGTATTTT.

The genes are TRBV5-1 and TRBJ2-3; the match to TRBD2 covers 12 bases. V was clipped by 1 base and J by 0 bases; unmatched bases: 6. The CDR3 is 18 amino acids. Germline CDR1 and CDR2: SGHRS and YFSETQ. CDR3 residues: CASSLRTSGTSSTDTQYF. DNA for the CDR3: TGCGCCAGCAGCTTGCGGACTAGCGGGACCTCTAGCACAGATACGCAGTATTTT.

V is TRBV6-2 or TRBV6-3 and J is TRBJ2-1; 10 nucleotides line up with TRBD2. V lost 0 bases and J lost 9; bases outside the gene matches: 11. The CDR3 runs 17 residues. CDR1 is MNHEY, CDR2 SVGEGT, per germline. The CDR3 region is CASSYSQRGGLAIEQFF. In DNA, the CDR3 is TGTGCCAGCAGTTACTCGCAGCGGGGGGGCCTGGCTATTGAGCAGTTCTTC.

This clonotype was detected a few times. The chain uses TRBV5-1 and TRBJ1-1; TRBD1 might be the D (5 bases). The length of the CDR3 is 12 residues. The germline V gene encodes CDR1 SGHRS and CDR2 YFSETQ. The V gene lost 1 base and the J gene lost 6 bases, with 7 bases spanning the gap. CDR3 protein: CASSLWGPEAFF. The CDR3, as DNA: TGCGCCAGCAGCTTGTGGGGCCCTGAAGCTTTCTTT.

The CDR3 sequence: CSVISVWGGRNTEAFF. CDR3 DNA: TGCAGCGTCATAAGCGTATGGGGGGGACGGAACACTGAAGCTTTCTTT. The V and J genes are TRBV29-1 and TRBJ1-1, with D tentatively TRBD1 (5 bases). This CDR3 region has 16 residues. V was shortened by 6 bases and J by 1 base, with 21 bases between the two germline ends. Germline V gene lookup returns CDR1 SQVTM and CDR2 ANQGSEA.

The V call is TRBV20-1, the J call TRBJ1-6, with no clear D. Germline lookup yields CDR1 DFQATT and CDR2 SNEGSKA (reference sequence). There are 11 residues in the CDR3. V gave up 4 bases and J gave up 14 bases, with 12 bases separating them. The CDR3 DNA reads as TGCAGTGCTAAAAAGACCCCATCCCTCCACTTT. It encodes CSAKKTPSLHF.

This chain links TRBV12-3 or TRBV12-4 with TRBJ1-1; tentatively, D is TRBD1 (6 bases). V lost 4 bases and J lost 6, with 18 bases in between. This CDR3 is 15 amino acids long. The chain's CDR3 is CASSSGQLSLAEAFF. The CDR3 nucleotides read TGTGCCAGCAGTTCAGGACAGCTTTCTCTCGCTGAAGCTTTCTTT.

This clonotype has a handful of counts. The chain is built from TRBV7-9 and TRBJ2-4; 7 nucleotides align to TRBD1. The CDR3 runs 14 residues. The V gene end was trimmed by 1 base and the J gene end by 7 bases; junction bases not matched to a gene: 4. Germline values: CDR1 SEHNR, CDR2 FQNEAQ (reference sequence). The CDR3: CASSLEGGANIQYF. The CDR3 DNA reads TGTGCCAGCAGCTTAGAAGGGGGCGCTAACATTCAGTACTTC.

This clonotype turned up a few times. The chain has TRBV15 and TRBJ2-3; D is unclear. The V gene's germline CDR1 is LNHNV and CDR2 YYDKDF (reference sequence). The CDR3 totals 16 residues. Trimming took off 0 bases at V and 0 bases at J, with 10 bases between the two ends. CDR3 residues: CATSRDRQASTDTQYF. Here the CDR3 DNA reads TGTGCCACCAGCAGAGATCGGCAGGCTAGCACAGATACGCAGTATTTT.

This clonotype came up a few times. The junction differs from germline at one of its ends, possibly a read error. The genes are TRBV4-3 and TRBJ2-2; no firm D call. In germline, CDR1 is LGHNA, CDR2 YSLEER. The CDR3 sequence is 15 residues long. The CDR3 spells CASTQGVFNTGELFF. The CDR3 region has the DNA TGCGCCAGCACCCAAGGCGTCTTCAACACCGGGGAGCTGTTTTTT.

This clonotype was recorded a few times. DNA for the CDR3: TGTGCCAGCAGAAGACAGGGGGCGGACACTGAAGCTTTCTTT. This gives the protein CASRRQGADTEAFF. V and J are TRBV5-6 and TRBJ1-1; 10 nucleotides match TRBD1. The J segment lost 3 bases and the V segment lost 5 bases, leaving 4 bases of the junction unmatched. Germline V gene lookup returns CDR1 SGHDT and CDR2 YYEEEE. The CDR3 consists of 14 residues.

This clonotype was picked up a small number of times. The genes are TRBV12-3 or TRBV12-4 and TRBJ1-2; 8 bases fit TRBD1. The CDR3 contains 15 residues. Unmatched junction bases numbered 8, after V lost 4 bases and J lost 4 bases. CDR3 loop: CASSWTGWGGYGYTF. For the CDR3, the DNA is TGTGCCAGCAGTTGGACAGGGTGGGGAGGCTATGGCTACACCTTC.

The DNA for the CDR3 is TGTGCCAGCAGTTTTCCCCTAAAATCGACAGGGAATAGCAATCAGCCCCAGCATTTT. Translation gives CASSFPLKSTGNSNQPQHF. The V gene is TRBV28, the J gene TRBJ1-5; 7 bases are shared with TRBD1. V was pared by 3 bases and J by 0 bases, with 14 bases of the junction left unmatched. CDR1 MDHEN and CDR2 SYDVKM come from the germline V gene. This CDR3 is 19 amino acids long.

This chain uses TRBV11-3 with TRBJ2-5, with TRBD2 identical over 8 bases. J gave up 0 bases and V 5 bases, and 5 bases lay outside the gene matches. The germline V gene encodes CDR1 SGHNT and CDR2 YENEEA. This CDR3 comprises 15 residues. The CDR3 sequence: CASSQAGEYQETQYF. The CDR3 DNA reads as TGTGCCAGCAGCCAAGCGGGAGAGTACCAAGAGACCCAGTACTTC.

The J gene is TRBJ2-3, the V gene TRBV7-9; TRBD2 matches at 11 bases. After removal of 4 bases from V and 0 bases from J, the junction contained 18 bases not matched to a gene. The CDR3 length is 21 residues. Germline V CDR1 and CDR2: SEHNR, FQNEAQ (reference sequence). The CDR3 DNA sequence: TGTGCCAGCAGCTCCCCCTTAGGAGGACTAGCGGGTACGACTAGCACAGATACGCAGTATTTT. Amino acids: CASSSPLGGLAGTTSTDTQYF.

This clonotype has a handful of counts. J is TRBJ1-1 and V is TRBV5-1; 7 nucleotides line up with TRBD1. J lost 7 bases, V lost 4 bases, and 7 bases had no gene match. CDR1 is SGHRS and CDR2 is YFSETQ in the germline V gene. The CDR3 covers 13 residues. The CDR3 spells CASSIDRVNEAFF. The CDR3 DNA sequence: TGCGCCAGCAGCATCGACAGGGTAAATGAAGCTTTCTTT.

This chain links TRBV4-1 with TRBJ1-4; D is perhaps TRBD1 (5 bases). CDR1 is MGHRA and CDR2 is YSYEKL in the germline V gene. Trimming pared 4 bases from V and 10 bases from J, leaving 16 bases between. There are 14 residues in the CDR3. In DNA form, the CDR3 reads TGCGCCAGCAGCCCAGGAGGGGCAGGAGGAAAACTGTTTTTT. Its translation is CASSPGGAGGKLFF.

The CDR3 region is CASTMGQGLITEAFF. CDR3 in DNA: TGCGCCAGCACCATGGGACAGGGGCTCATCACTGAAGCTTTCTTT. This sequence joins TRBV4-3 and TRBJ1-1; 10 bases line up with TRBD1. The CDR3 runs to 15 residues. J gave up 4 bases and V 7 bases, and 9 bases lay outside the gene matches. Germline CDR1 is LGHNA and CDR2 is YSLEER.

This clonotype has a count of ten or more. DNA for the CDR3: TGTGCCAGCAGCTTCTACAGGGAGGTAGCGGGGGAGCTGTTTTTT. Translation: CASSFYREVAGELFF. The chain couples TRBV5-6 to TRBJ2-2; D might be TRBD1 or TRBD2, each matching 6 bases. Trimming took 2 bases from V and 8 from J, leaving 16 bases between them. CDR3 size: 15 residues. The germline gives CDR1 SGHDT, CDR2 YYEEEE.

This rearrangement joins TRBV9 to TRBJ1-6; weak D call: TRBD1 (5 bases). V was shortened by 5 bases and J by 7 bases, with 10 bases between the two germline ends. In germline, CDR1 is SGDLS, CDR2 YYNGEE. The CDR3 covers 13 residues. The CDR3 protein is CASSGGDNSPLHF. The CDR3 nucleotides are TGTGCCAGCAGTGGAGGGGACAATTCACCCCTCCACTTT.

J is TRBJ1-1 and V is TRBV30; the D is unclear. The CDR3 extends over 13 amino acids. Trimming pared 0 bases from V and 5 bases from J, leaving 10 bases between. CDR1 is GTSNPN and CDR2 is SVGIG in the germline V gene (reference sequence). This CDR3 is CAWSVAPGTEAFF. The CDR3, as DNA: TGTGCCTGGAGTGTAGCCCCCGGGACTGAAGCTTTCTTT.

The CDR3 loop reads CASRKGGRNEQFF. DNA for the CDR3: TGTGCCAGCAGGAAGGGGGGGCGCAATGAGCAGTTCTTC. V usage is TRBV28 and J usage is TRBJ2-1, with a weak D call TRBD2 (7 bases). Germline CDR1 reads MDHEN; CDR2 reads SYDVKM. The CDR3 totals 13 residues. Trimming shortened V by 6 bases and J by 6 bases, and 12 bases separated the two germline ends.

The rearrangement uses TRBV20-1 and TRBJ2-5; 8 bases align to TRBD2. The germline V gene encodes CDR1 DFQATT and CDR2 SNEGSKA (reference sequence). J gave up 1 base and V 3 bases, and 4 bases lay outside the gene matches. The CDR3 runs 14 residues. In DNA form, the CDR3 reads TGCAGTGCTAGGAGCGGGGGCCCCCAAGAGACCCAGTACTTC. Translating gives CSARSGGPQETQYF.

The V and J genes are TRBV4-1 and TRBJ1-2; tentative D call: TRBD1 (6 bases). The CDR3 has 15 residues. The germline gives CDR1 MGHRA, CDR2 YSYEKL. With 4 bases removed from V and 3 bases from J, the gap between germline ends came to 15 bases. The CDR3 loop reads CASSPGWGGDYGYTF. As DNA, the CDR3 is TGCGCCAGCAGCCCTGGCTGGGGGGGCGACTATGGCTACACCTTC.

The rearrangement joins TRBV11-2 to TRBJ2-3; 8 bases fit TRBD2. The CDR3 runs to 16 residues. Germline V gene data show CDR1 as SGHAT and CDR2 as FQNNGV. V lost 3 bases, J lost 2 bases, and 7 bases stayed unmatched. The DNA for the CDR3 is TGTGCCAGCAGCTTGACCGGGGGGGGACCCACAGATACGCAGTATTTT. This sequence encodes CASSLTGGGPTDTQYF.

The chain joins TRBV7-2 to TRBJ1-4, with 9 nucleotides matching TRBD1. Germline V gene data show CDR1 as SGHTA and CDR2 as FQGNSA. The CDR3 runs 14 residues. The J segment lost 10 bases and the V segment lost 4 bases, leaving 7 bases of the junction unmatched. CDR3 region: CASSSDRGAGKLFF. The CDR3 nucleotides read TGTGCCAGCAGCTCTGACAGGGGGGCGGGAAAACTGTTTTTT.

The chain joins TRBV7-6 to TRBJ2-1; possible D gene TRBD2, 6 bases. CDR1 and CDR2 from the germline V gene are SGHVS and FNYEAQ. This CDR3 contains 15 residues. V lost 4 bases and J lost 9, with 19 bases in between. In nucleotides, the CDR3 is TGTGCCAGCAGCTCGTACGGGGGTCCGGCTGCTGAGCAGTTCTTC. Translated: CASSSYGGPAAEQFF.

This clonotype was seen more than once but under ten times. The chain carries TRBV7-9 and TRBJ2-7, with D perhaps matching TRBD1 or TRBD2 (6 bases each). CDR1 is SEHNR and CDR2 is FQNEAQ in the germline V gene (reference sequence). The CDR3 length is 15 residues. The ends were cut back, 5 bases at V and 4 bases at J, with 18 bases in the middle. CDR3 DNA sequence: TGTGCCAGCAGCGAAGGGGGGACGGCCGTATACGAGCAGTACGTC. It encodes CASSEGGTAVYEQYV.

The rearrangement uses TRBV20-1 and TRBJ2-3; 12 bases are a match to TRBD2. Per the germline V gene, CDR1 is DFQATT and CDR2 is SNEGSKA (reference sequence). The CDR3 sequence is 16 residues long. The V gene end was trimmed by 6 bases and the J gene end by 2 bases; junction bases not matched to a gene: 9. The CDR3 DNA is TGCAGTGCCCTTCCTGGACTAGCGGGAACCACAGATACGCAGTATTTT. Protein: CSALPGLAGTTDTQYF.